Following are 28 T cell receptor beta chains from one sample sequenced in a study of cytomegalovirus exposure and HLA in healthy donors (dated by TCRdb to between 2016 and 2019). Library preparation was by the immunoSEQ multiplex PCR assay. For the multiplex PCR, a mixture combining 60 forward primers for TCR Vbeta segments and 13 reverse primers for TCR Jbeta segments was used. TCRdb retrieved this table from immuneACCESS and kept in-frame rearrangements only. Not all clones are present; in checked studies, unresolved V genes account for under half, and no reason is known for the remainder. The sample table lists about 130,000 clones, less than 85% of them with a count of one. The ten largest clonotypes hold 2.5% of the sample. Sequencing was performed on PBMCs. The receptors were gathered from a man aged 25-45 years in good health and CMV-seronegative.

This clone was found a few times. The V call is TRBV5-6, the J call TRBJ1-5, with D uncertain. CDR3 length equals 13 residues. V lost 1 base, J lost 4 bases, and 6 bases lay in between. CDR1 and CDR2 from the germline V gene are SGHDT and YYEEEE. The CDR3 nucleotides read TGTGCCAGCAGCTTGTCTCGGAATCAGCCCCAGCATTTT. It is translated as CASSLSRNQPQHF.

This clone occurred once. J is TRBJ2-5 and V is TRBV10-3; 9 bases map to TRBD1. Germline trimming cut 4 bases from V and 5 bases from J; bases unmatched to any gene: 14. The CDR3 runs 17 residues. Germline V lookup: CDR1 ENHRY, CDR2 SYGVKD. The CDR3 reads CAISAQPQGAPMETQYF. CDR3 nucleotide sequence: TGTGCCATCAGTGCCCAACCACAGGGGGCGCCGATGGAGACCCAGTACTTC.

This rearrangement joins TRBV7-8 to TRBJ1-2, with D possibly matching TRBD1 (5 bases). V was clipped by 3 bases and J by 8 bases, with 16 bases between them. CDR1 and CDR2 (germline): SGHVS, FQNEAQ. This CDR3 has 14 amino acids. The CDR3 nucleotides read TGTGCCAGCAGCTTCGACCAAAGACAGTGGGGCTACACCTTC. Its translation is CASSFDQRQWGYTF.

The genes are TRBV10-3 and TRBJ2-7; possibly TRBD2 for D (7 bases). Looked up from germline, CDR1 is ENHRY and CDR2 is SYGVKD. The CDR3 sequence is 14 residues long. V was cut by 4 bases and J by 4 bases, with 14 bases left in between. CDR3 protein: CAISGGGQPYEQYF. In DNA form, the CDR3 reads TGTGCCATCAGTGGGGGGGGGCAACCATACGAGCAGTACTTC.

The chain recombines TRBV30 with TRBJ1-2; 9 bases match TRBD1. Germline V gene lookup returns CDR1 GTSNPN and CDR2 SVGIG (reference sequence). The CDR3 is 14 residues long. The junction had 9 bases not matched to a gene; V was cut back by 4 bases and J by 6 bases. DNA for the CDR3: TGTGCCTGGACCACAACAGGGGGCGCGGATGGCTACACCTTC. It is translated as CAWTTTGGADGYTF.

The CDR3 region is CASRRETSGYNEQFF. CDR3 nucleotide sequence: TGTGCCAGCAGAAGGGAGACTAGCGGCTACAATGAGCAGTTCTTC. V usage is TRBV2 and J usage is TRBJ2-1; 9 positions agree with TRBD2. V was pared by 6 bases and J by 3 bases, with 6 bases of the junction left unmatched. The germline gives CDR1 SNHLY, CDR2 FYNNEI. The CDR3 is 15 residues long.

The chain carries TRBV19 and TRBJ2-1; D is possibly TRBD1 (6 bases). The germline V and J ends were trimmed by 5 bases and 9 bases, with 17 bases remaining between them. Germline CDR1 and CDR2: LNHDA and SQIVND (reference sequence). The CDR3 runs to 14 residues. The CDR3, as DNA: TGTGCCAGTAGTGCTAACACAGGGTGGCCTGAGCAGTTCTTC. As protein: CASSANTGWPEQFF.

On this clone itself: The sample holds other DNA sequences that translate to the same CDR3. V and J are TRBV19 and TRBJ1-5; tentatively, D is TRBD1 (6 bases). This CDR3 comprises 15 residues. CDR1 and CDR2 from the germline V gene are LNHDA and SQIVND (reference sequence). The V end was cut by 5 bases, the J end by 3 bases, with 14 bases between. CDR3 sequence reads: CASSERDTHNQPQHF. The DNA for the CDR3 is TGTGCCAGTAGTGAACGGGACACCCACAATCAGCCCCAGCATTTT.

The rearrangement links TRBV15 to TRBJ2-5; either TRBD1 or TRBD2 may fit D (5 bases each). The J call may be incorrect, as the DNA end agrees better with TRBJ2-7. The CDR3 extends over 14 amino acids. Germline loops: CDR1 LNHNV, CDR2 YYDKDF (reference sequence). The CDR3 DNA sequence: TGTGCCACCAGCAGAGCTGGGGGCTCCTACGAGCAGTACTTC. Amino acid sequence: CATSRAGGSYEQYF.

The genes are TRBV19 and TRBJ1-5; TRBD1 aligns across 8 bases. V lost 2 bases, J lost 2 bases, and 5 bases stayed unmatched. The CDR3 has 16 amino acids. Germline CDR1 reads LNHDA; CDR2 reads SQIVND (reference sequence). This CDR3 is CASSIQGAGGNQPQHF. The CDR3 DNA reads TGTGCCAGTAGTATACAGGGGGCGGGAGGCAATCAGCCCCAGCATTTT.

The rearrangement links TRBV27 to TRBJ2-2; TRBD2 matches 7 bases. The length of the CDR3 is 16 residues. J gave up 4 bases and V 6 bases, and 11 bases lay outside the gene matches. Germline lookup yields CDR1 MNHEY and CDR2 SMNVEV (reference sequence). This CDR3 reads CASRELHGGTTGELFF. CDR3 in DNA: TGTGCCAGCAGAGAACTTCACGGGGGGACCACCGGGGAGCTGTTTTTT.

The chain couples TRBV18 to TRBJ2-1, with D uncertain. Germline CDR1 reads KGHSH; CDR2 reads LQKENI. V lost 2 bases, J lost 6 bases, and 8 bases lay in between. The CDR3 has 13 amino acids. CDR3 nucleotides: TGTGCCAGCTCACCAACGCAGTCCAATGAGCAGTTCTTC. It specifies CASSPTQSNEQFF.

The J gene is TRBJ2-1, the V gene TRBV5-1; D is unresolved. V shed 2 bases and J shed 10 bases, with 19 bases lying between them. The CDR3 spans 15 residues. Germline V gives CDR1 SGHRS, CDR2 YFSETQ. The DNA for the CDR3 is TGCGCCAGCAGCTTCGGCGTCAGGCAGGTCGTAGAGCAGTTCTTC. Protein product: CASSFGVRQVVEQFF.

This clone was seen a few times. The chain carries TRBV30 and TRBJ1-2; 7 nucleotides agree with TRBD1. The V gene's germline CDR1 is GTSNPN and CDR2 SVGIG (reference sequence). The CDR3 extends over 15 amino acids. The CDR3 is CALSFKQGTNYGYTF. The CDR3 nucleotides read TGTGCGTTGAGTTTTAAACAGGGGACTAACTATGGCTACACCTTC.

The gene calls are TRBV4-3 and TRBJ2-4, with 9 bases matching TRBD2. Trimming removed 1 base from V and 5 bases from J; junction bases left unmatched: 18. Germline CDR1 LGHNA, CDR2 YSLEER. The CDR3 is 20 residues long. The CDR3 sequence: CASSQVDISGRYGVENIQYF. For the CDR3, the DNA is TGCGCCAGCAGCCAAGTCGACATTAGCGGGAGATATGGGGTAGAAAACATTCAGTACTTC.

This clone was seen a few times. V usage is TRBV29-1 and J usage is TRBJ1-4; TRBD1 matches at 11 bases. V was clipped by 4 bases and J by 2 bases; unmatched bases: 3. Germline-derived CDR1 and CDR2 are SQVTM and ANQGSEA. The CDR3 spans 15 residues. CDR3 protein: CSVGGQGATNEKLFF. The DNA for the CDR3 is TGCAGCGTTGGAGGACAGGGGGCCACTAATGAAAAACTGTTTTTT.

The rearrangement links TRBV19 to TRBJ1-5; no definite D call. Germline CDR1 and CDR2: LNHDA and SQIVND (reference sequence). This CDR3 is built from 14 residues. Trimming took 6 bases from V and 6 from J, leaving 15 bases between them. The CDR3 protein is CASSVQVYGQPQHF. As DNA, the CDR3 is TGTGCCAGTAGCGTTCAGGTTTACGGTCAGCCCCAGCATTTT.

V usage is TRBV28 and J usage is TRBJ2-1, with TRBD2 matching over 10 bases. Losses at the gene ends were 2 bases for V and 10 bases for J; bases not matched to a gene: 5. In germline, CDR1 is MDHEN, CDR2 SYDVKM. The CDR3 has 14 residues. The CDR3 DNA reads TGTGCCAGCAGTTTAAGCGGGAGGGAGGCCGAGCAGTTCTTC. Its protein is CASSLSGREAEQFF.

The chain recombines TRBV19 with TRBJ2-7; possible D gene TRBD2, 5 bases. The ends were cut back, 5 bases at V and 4 bases at J, with 9 bases in the middle. This CDR3 spans 12 amino acids. Germline values: CDR1 LNHDA, CDR2 SQIVND (reference sequence). CDR3 coding DNA: TGTGCCAGTAGTCCCCGAGGGTACGAGCAGTACTTC. Translating it yields CASSPRGYEQYF.

V gene TRBV6-1 combines with J gene TRBJ1-5, with 8 bases identical to TRBD1. The CDR3 has 14 amino acids. The V segment lost 4 bases and the J segment 6 bases; nucleotides outside the gene matches: 5. Germline CDR1 MNHNS, CDR2 SASEGT. In DNA form, the CDR3 reads TGTGCCAGCAGTGGATCAGGGGGCTTTCAGCCCCAGCATTTT. Its translation: CASSGSGGFQPQHF.

This chain connects TRBV28 to TRBJ1-1; the match to TRBD1 covers 7 bases. The junction had 10 bases not matched to a gene; V was cut back by 2 bases and J by 1 base. This CDR3 comprises 17 residues. The germline gives CDR1 MDHEN, CDR2 SYDVKM. CDR3 in DNA: TGTGCCAGCAGTTTAGTATATCTGGGGACAGAGAACACTGAAGCTTTCTTT. Protein: CASSLVYLGTENTEAFF.

This chain connects TRBV19 to TRBJ1-1, with 10 bases fitting TRBD1. After removal of 6 bases from V and 0 bases from J, the junction contained 4 bases not matched to a gene. The CDR3 runs to 15 residues. CDR1 and CDR2 (germline): LNHDA, SQIVND (reference sequence). CDR3 bases: TGTGCCAGTAGATGGGACAGGGGCTTGAACACTGAAGCTTTCTTT. Protein product: CASRWDRGLNTEAFF.

There are a few counts of this clone. One end of the junction is discordant with germline, which a read error may explain. The V call is TRBV12-5, the J call TRBJ1-2; 7 bases are a match to TRBD1. The CDR3 is 14 amino acids. Germline V gives CDR1 LGHNT, CDR2 FRNRAP. CDR3 in amino acids: CASGSFQGDRGYPF. CDR3 DNA: TGTGCTAGTGGTTCCTTTCAGGGGGATCGGGGCTACCCCTTC.

V and J are TRBV4-3 and TRBJ2-2; TRBD2 aligns across 9 bases. This CDR3 has 18 amino acids. Unmatched junction bases numbered 13, after V lost 4 bases and J lost 4 bases. Germline V lookup: CDR1 LGHNA, CDR2 YSLEER. The CDR3 loop is CASSLRTHAGGLTGELFF. The CDR3, as DNA: TGCGCCAGCAGCCTAAGAACACACGCGGGGGGGCTCACCGGGGAGCTGTTTTTT.

This chain uses TRBV7-2 with TRBJ1-2; D ambiguous. This CDR3 is 13 amino acids long. V lost 3 bases to trimming and J lost 2 bases, with 7 bases between them. The germline gives CDR1 SGHTA, CDR2 FQGNSA. The CDR3 loop reads CASSLIENYGYTF. DNA of the CDR3: TGTGCCAGCAGCTTGATAGAAAACTATGGCTACACCTTC.

In the case of this clone: One junction end does not reproduce the germline sequence, and a read error may be involved. V gene TRBV30 combines with J gene TRBJ1-2; a possible D gene is TRBD1 (5 bases). The germline CDR1 and CDR2 sequences are GTSNPN and SVGIG (reference sequence). The CDR3 is 13 amino acids. CDR3 sequence (DNA): TGTGCCTGGATCTGGGACTCTAACTATGGCTACCCCTTC. Encoded protein: CAWIWDSNYGYPF.

This chain links TRBV19 with TRBJ1-4; D gene uncertain. Germline CDR1 and CDR2: LNHDA and SQIVND (reference sequence). CDR3 length: 15 residues. V was trimmed by 1 base and J by 8 bases, leaving 14 bases between them. The CDR3 DNA reads TGTGCCAGTAGTATAGCTGCACTCAGAGGGGAAAAACTGTTTTTT. Its protein is CASSIAALRGEKLFF.

V usage is TRBV13 and J usage is TRBJ2-1; tentatively, D is TRBD2 (5 bases). Germline CDR1 PRHDT, CDR2 FYEKMQ (reference sequence). Trimming pared 4 bases from V and 13 bases from J, leaving 14 bases between. This CDR3 region has 12 residues. The chain's CDR3 is CASSWTGANQFF. The CDR3 coding sequence is TGTGCCAGCAGCTGGACTGGAGCCAATCAGTTCTTC.